This entry lists 9 T cell receptor beta chains sequenced from one sample in a study of shared T cell receptors in the human thymus (dated by TCRdb to the early 2020s). Library prep was done by the immunoSEQ multiplex PCR assay. Held by TCRdb, this immuneACCESS table contains in-frame sequences only and omits some clones. Under half of the omission traces to an unresolved V gene where checked; the cause of the rest is unknown. Across this sample there are over 450,000 clones, with around three quarters seen only once. The ten largest clones add up to around 0.013% of the sample. These data also formed part of another study, on human thymus T cells.

The sequenced sample consisted of thymocytes. The source is a boy in the first two years of life with a congenital heart defect. Donor details come from another sample of the same person, matched by shared clones.

The rearrangement links TRBV4-1 to TRBJ2-7; D is possibly TRBD2 (6 bases). The length of the CDR3 is 14 residues. Germline V gene data show CDR1 as MGHRA and CDR2 as YSYEKL. Trimming took off 0 bases at V and 5 bases at J, with 11 bases between the two ends. This CDR3 reads CASSQDGTYHEQYF. As DNA, the CDR3 is TGCGCCAGCAGCCAAGATGGGACTTACCACGAGCAGTACTTC.

This clone appeared a single time. This chain joins TRBV30 and TRBJ2-1; 14 nucleotides align to TRBD2. V was clipped by 4 bases and J by 1 base; unmatched bases: 9. This CDR3 is built from 18 residues. Germline V gives CDR1 GTSNPN, CDR2 SVGIG (reference sequence). The CDR3 is CAWTGGTSGSMSYNEQFF. In nucleotides, the CDR3 is TGTGCCTGGACCGGAGGGACTAGCGGGAGTATGTCCTACAATGAGCAGTTCTTC. The variable domain in full, completed from reference TRBV30 and TRBJ2-1, reads SQTIHQWPATLVQPVGSPLSLECTVEGTSNPNLYWYRQAAGRGLQLLFYSVGIGQISSEVPQNLSASRPQDRQFILSSKKLLLSDSGFYLCAWTGGTSGSMSYNEQFFGPGTRLTVL.

This clone was recorded only once. The chain has TRBV6-6 and TRBJ1-1; D remains unclear. Germline values: CDR1 MNHNY, CDR2 SVGAGI (reference sequence). The CDR3 totals 13 residues. V lost 0 bases, J lost 2 bases, and 4 bases lay in between. DNA for the CDR3: TGTGCCAGCAGTTACTCCAGTAACACTGAAGCTTTCTTT. Protein product: CASSYSSNTEAFF.

In its sample, this clone was seen once. The V and J genes are TRBV27 and TRBJ1-3, with 10 bases aligning to TRBD1. V lost 4 bases to trimming and J lost 2 bases; unmatched junction nucleotides: 8. The CDR3 runs 17 residues. Germline V gene data show CDR1 as MNHEY and CDR2 as SMNVEV (reference sequence). The CDR3 spells CASSSSGTGEAGNTIYF. CDR3 nucleotide sequence: TGTGCCAGCAGTTCCTCCGGGACAGGGGAAGCTGGAAACACCATATATTTT.

In this sample, this clone turned up a few times. V is TRBV6-1 and J is TRBJ1-4; 7 bases align to TRBD1. The trim removed 6 bases at V and 5 bases at J, leaving 6 bases unmatched. This CDR3 is built from 14 residues. Germline-derived CDR1 and CDR2 are MNHNS and SASEGT. The DNA of the CDR3 is TGTGCCAGCAGACAGGGGACGGGAAATGAAAAACTGTTTTTT. Protein: CASRQGTGNEKLFF.

The rearrangement joins TRBV11-3 to TRBJ2-7, with 7 bases that match TRBD1. Germline trimming cut 6 bases from V and 13 bases from J; bases unmatched to any gene: 9. Looked up from germline, CDR1 is SGHNT and CDR2 is YENEEA. The CDR3 is 11 amino acids. The CDR3 DNA sequence: TGTGCCAGCAGGTACGAAGGGGGCCCTTACTTC. Amino acid sequence: CASRYEGGPYF.

The rearrangement links TRBV7-9 to TRBJ2-7, with a weak D call TRBD2 (6 bases). Germline V gene sequence: CDR1 SEHNR, CDR2 FQNEAQ (reference sequence). This CDR3 comprises 13 residues. V shed 3 bases and J shed 7 bases, with 13 bases lying between them. The CDR3 region is CASSFGRAGEQYF. The CDR3 DNA sequence: TGTGCCAGCAGCTTCGGCAGGGCGGGGGAGCAGTACTTC.

The rearrangement uses TRBV29-1 and TRBJ2-7, with TRBD1 as a possible D gene (5 bases). V was shortened by 1 base and J by 0 bases, with 10 bases between the two germline ends. The length of the CDR3 is 14 residues. CDR1 and CDR2 from the germline V gene are SQVTM and ANQGSEA. This CDR3 is CSVEGGPFSYEQYF. DNA for the CDR3: TGCAGCGTTGAAGGGGGCCCCTTCTCCTACGAGCAGTACTTC.

The V call is TRBV4-3, the J call TRBJ1-2; 8 bases fit TRBD1. The CDR3 consists of 16 residues. The V and J ends lost 0 bases and 2 bases, in that order; junction bases with no gene match: 5. The germline gives CDR1 LGHNA, CDR2 YSLEER. The CDR3, as DNA: TGCGCCAGCAGCCAAGAACGGGACAGGACCAACTATGGCTACACCTTC. Its protein product is CASSQERDRTNYGYTF.